The entry below describes one T cell receptor beta chain. As yet, its antigen is unknown. The data belong to a study of T cell clonotyping in hematopoietic cell transplantation. The germline V gene encodes CDR1 MNHEY and CDR2 SVGAGI. This CDR3 spans 15 amino acids. Trimming cost V 8 bases and J 2 bases; bases outside gene matches: 6. Clones were read by immunoSEQ multiplex PCR, and TCRdb kept only the in-frame ones, dropping some. The profile shows around 12,000 clones, approximately 90% of them singletons. Overall study findings and caveats: Pathologically expanded recipient clonotypes increased progressively from day 30 to day 180 as diversity fell. CD4 and CD8 repertoire contributions could not be separated without sorting. At the given depth, recipient repertoires were over 95% de novo clonotypes.

The clonotype comes from a woman between 45 and 65 years old in good health. Some clones in this sample may be carry-over from other donors' samples. V and J are TRBV6-5 and TRBJ2-6; TRBD1 matches at 7 bases. Sequenced input: peripheral blood mononuclear cells. The CDR3: CASRPTGAGANVLTF. As DNA, the CDR3 is TGTGCCAGCCGACCCACAGGGGCTGGGGCCAACGTCCTGACTTTC.